The 5 T cell receptor beta chains given below trace back to one sample, sequenced in a study of cytomegalovirus exposure and HLA in healthy donors. It was with 60 Vbeta and 13 Jbeta primers that the PCR ran. The repertoire was sequenced with immunoSEQ multiplex PCR; TCRdb's copy has only in-frame clones and lacks some. The sample holds approximately 220,000 clones, roughly 82% seen once. The sequenced sample was PBMCs. The receptors shown here come from a man aged 35-49 years in good health and CMV-seropositive.

There are a few counts of this clone. V is TRBV6-4 and J is TRBJ2-3, with D hard to call. V lost 2 bases, J lost 0 bases, and 6 bases lay in between. This CDR3 is 14 amino acids long. Germline-derived CDR1 and CDR2 are MRHNA and SNTAGT. The CDR3 DNA sequence: TGTGCCAGCAGTGACGGAGATAGCACAGATACGCAGTATTTT. This encodes CASSDGDSTDTQYF.

The chain employs TRBV7-3 and TRBJ2-5; TRBD2 matches 7 bases. The V segment lost 3 bases and the J segment 2 bases; nucleotides outside the gene matches: 0. Germline V gene data show CDR1 as SGHTA and CDR2 as FQGTGA. The CDR3 extends over 13 amino acids. The CDR3 loop reads CASSLGGQETQYF. The DNA of the CDR3 is TGTGCCAGCAGCTTGGGGGGGCAAGAGACCCAGTACTTC. Looking up the rest from reference TRBV7-3 and TRBJ2-5 gives the full variable domain: GAGVSQTPSNKVTEKGKYVELRCDPISGHTALYWYRQSLGQGPEFLIYFQGTGAADDSGLPNDRFFAVRPEGSVSTLKIQRTERGDSAVYLCASSLGGQETQYFGPGTRLLVL.

The chain joins TRBV5-5 to TRBJ1-1; 10 nucleotides match TRBD1. Germline V gene data show CDR1 as SGHKS and CDR2 as YYEKEE (reference sequence). The CDR3 runs to 14 residues. The V and J ends lost 3 bases and 2 bases, in that order; junction bases with no gene match: 1. This chain's CDR3 is CASSSTGGNTEAFF. In DNA, the CDR3 is TGTGCCAGCAGCTCGACAGGGGGCAACACTGAAGCTTTCTTT.

The chain joins TRBV11-3 to TRBJ2-5; D is uncertain. Trimming cost V 2 bases and J 1 base, with 8 bases left between them. The CDR3 runs to 14 residues. CDR1 SGHNT and CDR2 YENEEA come from the germline V gene. CDR3 sequence reads: CASSLRGGQETQYF. CDR3 DNA: TGTGCCAGCAGCTTACGAGGCGGCCAAGAGACCCAGTACTTC.

This CDR3 is CASSQERAGLREEQYF. The CDR3 DNA is TGCGCCAGCAGCCAAGAGAGAGCGGGTCTTCGGGAGGAGCAGTACTTC. The rearrangement links TRBV4-1 to TRBJ2-7; D is possibly TRBD2 (6 bases). V was shortened by 0 bases and J by 7 bases, with 19 bases between the two germline ends. The CDR3 loop spans 16 amino acids. Germline V gene data show CDR1 as MGHRA and CDR2 as YSYEKL.